The rows below give T cell receptor beta chains drawn from one sample of a study of blood T cell repertoires in COVID-19. The table came from immunoSEQ multiplex PCR; TCRdb's copy has only in-frame clones and leaves some out. The data show fewer than 400,000 clones, 85% seen once. The sequenced material came from peripheral blood. The receptor set was obtained from a woman between 18 and 30 years old with acute or convalescent COVID-19. The CDR3 runs from the conserved cysteine through the conserved F or W. A D gene is named only where the DNA matches it firmly. The size of a clone is reported for some rows only, either as once, few or many, or as a class for expanded clones.

size: once; D: TRBD2; V: TRBV3-1/TRBV3-2; J: TRBJ2-3; DNA: TGTGCCAGCAGCCCTCGGGCGGGAGGCCTGGGTACGCAGTATTTT; CDR3: CASSPRAGGLGTQYF
size: NA; D: NA; V: TRBV6-2/TRBV6-3; J: TRBJ1-3; DNA: TGTGCCAGCATCCCCCAGGTCTCTGGAAACACCATATATTTT; CDR3: CASIPQVSGNTIYF
size: NA; D: TRBD2; V: TRBV11-2; J: TRBJ2-1; DNA: TGTGCCAGCAGCCGCCGGGAGGATGAGCAGTTCTTC; CDR3: CASSRREDEQFF
size: NA; D: TRBD2; V: TRBV5-1; J: TRBJ2-1; DNA: TGCGCCAGCAGCTTGGAGGGCGGGAGCGGTTACAATGAGCAGTTCTTC; CDR3: CASSLEGGSGYNEQFF
size: NA; D: NA; V: TRBV19; J: TRBJ1-5; DNA: TGTGCCAGTAGTATCGTGGCCAGAAGCAATCAGCCCCAGCATTTT; CDR3: CASSIVARSNQPQHF
size: NA; D: NA; V: TRBV9; J: TRBJ1-2; DNA: TGTGCCAGCAGCGTAGAGGAGGGTATAAACTATGGCTACACCTTC; CDR3: CASSVEEGINYGYTF
size: NA; D: NA; V: TRBV19; J: TRBJ2-1; DNA: TGTGCCAGTAGTACACTAGGCAATGAGCAGTTCTTC; CDR3: CASSTLGNEQFF
size: NA; D: NA; V: TRBV27; J: TRBJ2-7; DNA: TGTGCCAGCAGTTGGCCAGGGGACGAGCAGTACTTC; CDR3: CASSWPGDEQYF
size: NA; D: TRBD2; V: TRBV19; J: TRBJ2-3; DNA: TGTGCCAGTAATCCTAGCGGGAGTATTAGCACAGATACGCAGTATTTT; CDR3: CASNPSGSISTDTQYF
size: NA; D: NA; V: TRBV4-1; J: TRBJ2-7; DNA: TGCGCCAGCAGCCAGACTTCTTTTAGCTCCTACGAGCAGTACTTC; CDR3: CASSQTSFSSYEQYF
size: NA; D: NA; V: TRBV7-3; J: TRBJ2-1; DNA: TGTGCCAGCAGCTTAGCAGGTGACAATGAGCAGTTCTTC; CDR3: CASSLAGDNEQFF
size: NA; D: NA; V: TRBV28; J: TRBJ1-1; DNA: TGTGCCAGCAGTTTAGGCTCGGAGGTCGCTGAAGCTTTCTTT; CDR3: CASSLGSEVAEAFF
size: NA; D: NA; V: TRBV6-4; J: TRBJ1-2; DNA: TGTGCCAGCAGTAGGGGCTTTAACTATGGCTACACCTTC; CDR3: CASSRGFNYGYTF
size: NA; D: TRBD1; V: TRBV3-1/TRBV3-2; J: TRBJ1-2; DNA: TGTGCCAGCAGCCAGGACAGGTATAACTATGGCTACACCTTC; CDR3: CASSQDRYNYGYTF
size: once; D: TRBD1; V: TRBV13; J: TRBJ1-6; DNA: TGTGCCAGCAGCTTCGGACAGGGAGGATCACCCCTCCACTTT; CDR3: CASSFGQGGSPLHF
size: NA; D: NA; V: TRBV11-2; J: TRBJ1-2; DNA: TGTGCCAGCAGCTTAGATCAGGACTATGGCTACACCTTC; CDR3: CASSLDQDYGYTF
size: NA; D: TRBD1; V: TRBV19; J: TRBJ1-1; DNA: TGTGCCAGTATTCCGAACCAGGGACAGGGTAGGACTGAAGCTTTCTTT; CDR3: CASIPNQGQGRTEAFF
size: NA; D: NA; V: TRBV5-1; J: TRBJ2-7; DNA: TGCGCCAGCAGCCCGGGTTTCGGCAGTCTCTACGAGCAGTACTTC; CDR3: CASSPGFGSLYEQYF
size: NA; D: NA; V: TRBV7-9; J: TRBJ2-1; DNA: TGTGCCAGCAGCTTAAGGCGGGGTAGTAGCAATGAGCAGTTCTTC; CDR3: CASSLRRGSSNEQFF
size: few; D: NA; V: TRBV19; J: TRBJ2-4; DNA: TGTGCCAGTAGTATAGATCTCCGGAATGAGGGAAACATTCAGTACTTC; CDR3: CASSIDLRNEGNIQYF
size: NA; D: TRBD2; V: TRBV5-4; J: TRBJ2-1; DNA: TGTGCCAGCAGCTTCGAAGCGGGGGGAGCGGAGTACAATGAGCAGTTCTTC; CDR3: CASSFEAGGAEYNEQFF
size: NA; D: NA; V: TRBV30; J: TRBJ2-3; DNA: TGTGCCTGGAGTGTAGATCCGACAGATCTACCTCCAGATACGCAGTATTTT; CDR3: CAWSVDPTDLPPDTQYF
size: NA; D: NA; V: TRBV2; J: TRBJ1-5; DNA: TGTGCCGCTGGTGGTCAGGTGGGCAATCAGCCCCAGCATTTT; CDR3: CAAGGQVGNQPQHF
size: NA; D: NA; V: TRBV30; J: TRBJ2-2; DNA: TGTGCCTGGAGTTCAGGGGGGTTCGCGAACACCGGGGAGCTGTTTTTT; CDR3: CAWSSGGFANTGELFF
size: NA; D: TRBD2; V: TRBV2; J: TRBJ2-1; DNA: TGTGCCAGCAGGAATAGCGGGGGGGAGTACAATGAGCAGTTCTTC; CDR3: CASRNSGGEYNEQFF
size: NA; D: NA; V: TRBV28; J: TRBJ1-1; DNA: TGTGCCAGCAGTTCAGATAGGGAGGAGACTGAAGCTTTCTTT; CDR3: CASSSDREETEAFF
size: NA; D: NA; V: TRBV19; J: TRBJ1-6; DNA: TGTGCCAGTAGTCCCTTGCAGGGGAATTCACCCCTCCACTTT; CDR3: CASSPLQGNSPLHF
size: NA; D: NA; V: TRBV28; J: TRBJ1-3; DNA: TGTGCCAGCACTTCTTCCCGCCAGGGTTCGGACACCATATATTTT; CDR3: CASTSSRQGSDTIYF
size: NA; D: NA; V: TRBV9; J: TRBJ2-1; DNA: TGTGCCAGCAGCGTAGAAGGACAGAGCTCCTACAATGAGCAGTTCTTC; CDR3: CASSVEGQSSYNEQFF
size: NA; D: TRBD1; V: TRBV7-6; J: TRBJ1-1; DNA: TGTGCCAGCAGCTTGGCCGCGACAGGGGAGGCCACTGAAGCTTTCTTT; CDR3: CASSLAATGEATEAFF
size: NA; D: NA; V: TRBV19; J: TRBJ1-2; DNA: TGTGCCAGTAGCCCAGGCAAGGCTAACTATGGCTACACCTTC; CDR3: CASSPGKANYGYTF
size: NA; D: TRBD1; V: TRBV7-9; J: TRBJ2-7; DNA: TGTGCCAGCAGCCCACGGACAGGGGGCTACGAGCAGTACTTC; CDR3: CASSPRTGGYEQYF
size: NA; D: TRBD1; V: TRBV28; J: TRBJ1-6; DNA: TGTGCCAGCAGAAAAGGAGGGGGCGCCGTCAATTCACCCCTCCACTTT; CDR3: CASRKGGGAVNSPLHF
size: NA; D: TRBD1; V: TRBV20-1; J: TRBJ2-7; DNA: TGCAGTGCAACACAGGGGTTCGAGCAGTACTTC; CDR3: CSATQGFEQYF
size: NA; D: TRBD2; V: TRBV19; J: TRBJ2-2; DNA: TGTGCCAGTAGTATAGATCCGGGAGGGGGTGGCACCGGGGAGCTGTTTTTT; CDR3: CASSIDPGGGGTGELFF
size: NA; D: NA; V: TRBV4-1; J: TRBJ1-1; DNA: TGCGCCAGCAGCCAAGGAGGTGAAGCTTTCTTT; CDR3: CASSQGGEAFF
size: NA; D: NA; V: TRBV6-6; J: TRBJ2-1; DNA: TGTGCCAGCAGTTACTCGTTCTATGAGCAGTTCTTC; CDR3: CASSYSFYEQFF
size: once; D: NA; V: TRBV6-5; J: TRBJ1-1; DNA: TGTGCCAGCAGCCCGCGAAGAGGGAACACTGAAGCTTTCTTT; CDR3: CASSPRRGNTEAFF
size: NA; D: NA; V: TRBV3-1/TRBV3-2; J: TRBJ1-2; DNA: TGTGCCAGCAGCCGGGCAGGGTCGGCTGGCTACACCTTC; CDR3: CASSRAGSAGYTF
size: NA; D: NA; V: TRBV25-1; J: TRBJ2-7; DNA: TGTGCCAGCAGTGAACAGTACGAGCAGTACTTC; CDR3: CASSEQYEQYF
size: NA; D: NA; V: TRBV13; J: TRBJ2-3; DNA: TGTGCCAGCAGTTCGGGGGACGGTCCGCACACAGATACGCAGTATTTT; CDR3: CASSSGDGPHTDTQYF
size: NA; D: NA; V: TRBV5-5; J: TRBJ1-1; DNA: TGTGCCAGCAGCTTGGGGCCCACCGCCACTGAAGCTTTCTTT; CDR3: CASSLGPTATEAFF
size: many; D: NA; V: TRBV11-1; J: TRBJ1-1; DNA: TGTGCCAGCAGCCTTTCCCGCAGTATGAACACTGAAGCTTTCTTT; CDR3: CASSLSRSMNTEAFF
size: NA; D: NA; V: TRBV2; J: TRBJ1-2; DNA: TGTGCCAGCAGGGGCCGGGACACGGATTACTATGGCTACACCTTC; CDR3: CASRGRDTDYYGYTF
size: NA; D: NA; V: TRBV9; J: TRBJ1-5; DNA: TGTGCCAGCAGCGCAGGGGACGGTTATAGCAATCAGCCCCAGCATTTT; CDR3: CASSAGDGYSNQPQHF
size: NA; D: TRBD1; V: TRBV6-5; J: TRBJ2-7; DNA: TGTGCCAGCAGTTACTCCTCGGGACAGGGGAACCACGAGCAGTACTTC; CDR3: CASSYSSGQGNHEQYF
size: NA; D: NA; V: TRBV28; J: TRBJ2-4; DNA: TGTGTCAGGGAAAACAGGGCGGGTGAAGGCTTC; CDR3: CVRENRAGEGF
size: few; D: NA; V: TRBV18; J: TRBJ2-7; DNA: TGTGCCAGCTCACCAGTTTATCAACATCTCTCCTACGAGCAGTACTTC; CDR3: CASSPVYQHLSYEQYF
size: few; D: NA; V: TRBV13; J: TRBJ1-2; DNA: TGTGCCAGCAGCCCACAATTACAGGATGGCTACACCTTC; CDR3: CASSPQLQDGYTF
size: NA; D: TRBD1; V: TRBV7-8; J: TRBJ1-5; DNA: TGTGCCAGCAGTCGGGACAGTAGACTCAATCAGCCCCAGCATTTT; CDR3: CASSRDSRLNQPQHF
size: few; D: TRBD2; V: TRBV6-4; J: TRBJ2-1; DNA: TGTGCCAGCAGTCCCAGCGGGGGGCCTAACAATGAGCAGTTCTTC; CDR3: CASSPSGGPNNEQFF
size: NA; D: NA; V: TRBV6-1; J: TRBJ1-1; DNA: TGTGCCAGCAGTGACGGGGGTCTCACTGAAGCTTTCTTT; CDR3: CASSDGGLTEAFF
size: once; D: NA; V: TRBV2; J: TRBJ1-6; DNA: TGTGCCAGCAGTAAAGAACAGCCCACCGGTTCACCCCTCCACTTT; CDR3: CASSKEQPTGSPLHF
size: NA; D: NA; V: TRBV29-1; J: TRBJ1-4; DNA: TGCAGCGTTGAAAGGGGCCGGAAACTGTTTTTT; CDR3: CSVERGRKLFF
size: NA; D: NA; V: TRBV7-9; J: TRBJ2-7; DNA: TGTGCCAGCAGCTTACGACTAGTGTCCTCCGAGCAGTACTTC; CDR3: CASSLRLVSSEQYF